One sample yielded the 20 T cell receptor beta chains listed below, sequenced in a study of T-cell reconstitution after alpha-beta-depleted transplantation in children (dated by TCRdb to about 2016). The sample's treatment or condition, from its label and the paper: allogeneic hematopoietic cell transplantation with graft depleted of TCRalphabeta T cells and CD19 B cells. Libraries were built with PCR. The listed sequencing device is Illumina HiSeq 2500. Molecular barcoding was employed in the preparation of TCR libraries, with unique molecular identifiers being used to normalize TCRbeta repertoire quantification. TCRdb reanalyzed the raw reads on its own, using fastp at Q25 for trimming and MiXCR for clone calling, and kept in-frame beta chains. A single entry per CDR3 protein holds the most common genes and DNA from its merged rows. Counted in this sample were around 72,000 distinct CDR3 sequences; 4.9% of them appeared once. Over 15% of the sample lies in the top ten.

The sample was PBMCs, mostly from graft donor cells, taken 180 days after TCRalphabeta/CD19-depleted stem cell transplant. These receptors were collected from a boy younger than two who had a stem cell transplant for acute myeloid leukemia, so the T cells may come from the graft donor.

This clonotype was found many times. The chain carries TRBV20-1 and TRBJ1-5; no reliable D call. Trimming took off 2 bases at V and 4 bases at J, with 9 bases between the two ends. This CDR3 is 13 amino acids long. Germline CDR1 is DFQATT and CDR2 is SNEGSKA (reference sequence). The CDR3 is CSARLRVNQPQHF. The DNA for the CDR3 is TGCAGTGCTAGACTAAGGGTGAATCAGCCCCAGCATTTT.

This clonotype came up many times. For the CDR3, the DNA is TGTGCCAGCAGCTTATTTACTGGAGGAGACATTCAGTACTTC. This translates into CASSLFTGGDIQYF. The chain is built from TRBV7-9 and TRBJ2-4; TRBD2 might be the D (5 bases). Germline CDR1 reads SEHNR; CDR2 reads FQNEAQ (reference sequence). Between the trimmed V and J ends, which lost 2 bases and 8 bases, there was a span of 13 bases. This CDR3 is 14 amino acids long.

This clonotype occurred many times. This chain connects TRBV29-1 to TRBJ2-1; D unclear. The CDR3 runs to 10 residues. V lost 5 bases and J 8 bases, leaving 7 bases between the germline ends. The germline V gene has CDR1 SQVTM and CDR2 ANQGSEA. As DNA, the CDR3 is TGCAGCGTTACCTGGGATGAGCAGTTCTTC. This translates into CSVTWDEQFF.

This clonotype has a count of ten or more. The chain recombines TRBV27 with TRBJ2-1, with 7 positions matching TRBD2. Germline-derived CDR1 and CDR2 are MNHEY and SMNVEV (reference sequence). The CDR3 spans 13 residues. V lost 10 bases to trimming and J lost 6 bases; unmatched junction nucleotides: 9. CDR3 sequence: CATATSIGNEQFF. CDR3 nucleotide sequence: TGTGCCACCGCGACTAGCATTGGCAATGAGCAGTTCTTC.

This clonotype occurred a few times. V is TRBV11-1 and J is TRBJ2-2; D is possibly TRBD1 or TRBD2 (5 bases each). This CDR3 is built from 16 residues. V gave up 5 bases and J gave up 3 bases, with 16 bases separating them. CDR1 and CDR2 from the germline V gene are SGHAT and FQDESV (reference sequence). The CDR3 bases are TGTGCCAGCAGCCCGGGGACCGGGTGGTACACCGGGGAGCTGTTTTTT. This translates into CASSPGTGWYTGELFF. The whole variable domain, remainder taken from reference TRBV11-1 and TRBJ2-2, is EAEVAQSPRYKITEKSQAVAFWCDPISGHATLYWYRQILGQGPELLVQFQDESVVDDSQLPKDRFSAERLKGVDSTLKIQPAELGDSAMYLCASSPGTGWYTGELFFGEGSRLTVL.

This clonotype was seen ten or more times. V gene TRBV7-8 combines with J gene TRBJ2-1; 9 bases are a match to TRBD2. CDR3 length: 15 residues. The V segment lost 1 base and the J segment 6 bases; nucleotides outside the gene matches: 4. Germline V gene lookup returns CDR1 SGHVS and CDR2 FQNEAQ. For the CDR3, the DNA is TGTGCCAGCAGCTTAGTGACTAGCGGCCCCAATGAGCAGTTCTTC. Translated: CASSLVTSGPNEQFF.

This clonotype was seen repeatedly, ten times or more. This chain uses TRBV12-3 or TRBV12-4 with TRBJ2-6; D ambiguous. This CDR3 has 16 amino acids. V was trimmed by 1 base and J by 0 bases, leaving 7 bases between them. DNA for the CDR3: TGTGCCAGCAGTTTAGGGTTCCTCTCTGGGGCCAACGTCCTGACTTTC. Translation gives CASSLGFLSGANVLTF.

Ten or more counts support this clonotype. J is TRBJ2-5 and V is TRBV11-2, with D unclear. V lost 1 base, J lost 5 bases, and 5 bases lay in between. The length of the CDR3 is 12 residues. The germline V gene encodes CDR1 SGHAT and CDR2 FQNNGV. This CDR3 reads CASSLVTETQYF. DNA of the CDR3: TGTGCCAGCAGCTTAGTTACGGAGACCCAGTACTTC.

This clonotype showed up many times. The V and J genes are TRBV12-3 or TRBV12-4 and TRBJ2-7; unclear D gene. V shed 5 bases and J shed 5 bases, with 13 bases lying between them. The CDR3 consists of 13 residues. The CDR3 DNA follows: TGTGCCAGCAGTAGAGACATGGGCGACGAGCAGTACGTC. Encoded protein: CASSRDMGDEQYV.

This clonotype was picked up many times. The rearrangement uses TRBV6-5 and TRBJ1-5, with 10 bases identical to TRBD1. Germline CDR1 is MNHEY and CDR2 is SVGAGI. The CDR3 contains 16 residues. J was trimmed by 5 bases and V by 5 bases; bases with no gene match: 9. CDR3 in amino acids: CASSPYRDRGYQPQHF. The DNA of the CDR3 is TGTGCCAGCAGTCCTTACCGGGACAGGGGTTATCAGCCCCAGCATTTT.

At least ten counts were recorded for this clonotype. The CDR3 spells CATRGQLNTQYF. The CDR3 coding sequence is TGTGCCACCCGCGGACAGTTGAATACGCAGTATTTT. The chain employs TRBV24-1 and TRBJ2-3, with D perhaps matching TRBD1 (6 bases). The CDR3 covers 12 residues. V lost 9 bases and J 7 bases, leaving 13 bases between the germline ends. In germline, CDR1 is KGHDR, CDR2 SFDVKD.

This clonotype was counted many times. The V gene is TRBV7-8, the J gene TRBJ1-4; D not certain. Germline CDR1 reads SGHVS; CDR2 reads FQNEAQ. This CDR3 region has 14 residues. V lost 0 bases to trimming and J lost 5 bases, with 7 bases between them. CDR3 sequence reads: CASSLALRNEKLFF. The CDR3 DNA is TGTGCCAGCAGCTTAGCGCTGAGGAATGAAAAACTGTTTTTT.

This clonotype was seen many times. The V gene is TRBV12-3 or TRBV12-4, the J gene TRBJ1-2, with 7 bases lining up with TRBD1. CDR3 length: 14 amino acids. Germline trimming cut 4 bases from V and 4 bases from J; bases unmatched to any gene: 6. This CDR3 is CASSSNRGPYGYTF. As DNA, the CDR3 is TGTGCCAGCAGTTCAAACAGGGGACCCTATGGCTACACCTTC.

This clonotype was counted many times. The rearrangement uses TRBV4-3 and TRBJ2-1; 7 nucleotides match TRBD1. The CDR3 length is 15 residues. In germline, CDR1 is LGHNA, CDR2 YSLEER. V shed 8 bases and J 2 bases; nucleotides not matched to a gene: 9. CDR3 sequence: CASAKLGGPYNEQFF. The CDR3 DNA reads TGCGCCAGCGCCAAGTTAGGGGGCCCCTACAATGAGCAGTTCTTC.

In its sample, this clonotype was seen many times. This rearrangement joins TRBV18 to TRBJ1-1, with 9 bases matching TRBD1. Germline loops: CDR1 KGHSH, CDR2 LQKENI. V gave up 6 bases and J gave up 5 bases; unmatched junction bases: 10. The CDR3 totals 15 residues. The CDR3 is CASSPGTGSWTEAFF. The DNA for the CDR3 is TGTGCCAGCTCGCCCGGGACAGGGAGTTGGACTGAAGCTTTCTTT.

This clonotype was observed at least ten times. The chain recombines TRBV4-3 with TRBJ2-3; the D is unclear. Germline-derived CDR1 and CDR2 are LGHNA and YSLEER. The germline V and J ends were trimmed by 4 bases and 7 bases, with 6 bases remaining between them. CDR3 length equals 11 residues. CDR3 residues: CASSPGNTQYF. CDR3 nucleotide sequence: TGCGCCAGCAGCCCCGGCAATACGCAGTATTTT.

This clonotype was observed many times. The V and J genes are TRBV7-3 and TRBJ1-4; 9 bases agree with TRBD1. Germline trimming cut 4 bases from V and 3 bases from J; bases unmatched to any gene: 3. The CDR3 is 15 amino acids. Germline V lookup: CDR1 SGHTA, CDR2 FQGTGA. CDR3 sequence (DNA): TGTGCCAGCAGCTACCGACAGGGGGCTAATGAAAAACTGTTTTTT. Residues: CASSYRQGANEKLFF.

Ten or more counts support this clonotype. This chain joins TRBV12-3 or TRBV12-4 and TRBJ1-6; the match to TRBD1 covers 7 bases. The CDR3 contains 15 residues. V shed 5 bases and J 14 bases; nucleotides not matched to a gene: 15. The CDR3 reads CASSLGQPLVSTLHF. CDR3 DNA sequence: TGTGCCAGCAGTCTGGGACAGCCTTTGGTTTCTACCCTCCACTTT.

Ten or more counts support this clonotype. The CDR3: CASCPAGPDSPLHF. Written as DNA, the CDR3 is TGTGCCAGCTGCCCAGCAGGGCCGGATTCACCCCTCCACTTT. This chain joins TRBV2 and TRBJ1-6; D might be TRBD1 (5 bases). This CDR3 region has 14 residues. V gave up 8 bases and J gave up 8 bases, with 16 bases separating them. From germline, CDR1 is SNHLY and CDR2 FYNNEI.

This clonotype was counted at least ten times. The chain employs TRBV20-1 and TRBJ1-5, with 7 positions matching TRBD1. The CDR3 length is 14 residues. The germline V gene encodes CDR1 DFQATT and CDR2 SNEGSKA (reference sequence). The CDR3 here is CSQGEPYSNQPQHF. CDR3 coding DNA: TGCAGCCAGGGGGAGCCGTATAGCAATCAGCCCCAGCATTTT.